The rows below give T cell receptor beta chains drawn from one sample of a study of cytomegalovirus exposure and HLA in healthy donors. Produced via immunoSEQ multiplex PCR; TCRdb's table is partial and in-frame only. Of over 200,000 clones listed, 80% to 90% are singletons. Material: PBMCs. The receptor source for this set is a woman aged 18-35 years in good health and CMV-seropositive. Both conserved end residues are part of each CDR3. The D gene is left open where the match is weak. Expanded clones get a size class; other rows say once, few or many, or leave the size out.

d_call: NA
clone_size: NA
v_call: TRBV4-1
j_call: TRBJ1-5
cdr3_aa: CASSQVENSNQPQHF
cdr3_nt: TGCGCCAGCAGCCAAGTGGAGAATAGCAATCAGCCCCAGCATTTT

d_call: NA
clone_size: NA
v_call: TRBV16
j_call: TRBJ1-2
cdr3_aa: CASSQNQGSGGYTF
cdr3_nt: TGTGCCAGCAGCCAGAATCAGGGTAGTGGTGGCTACACCTTC

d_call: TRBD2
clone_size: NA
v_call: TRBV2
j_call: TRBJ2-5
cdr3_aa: CASNNLLAMVETQYF
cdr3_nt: TGTGCCAGCAATAACCTACTAGCGATGGTGGAGACCCAGTACTTC

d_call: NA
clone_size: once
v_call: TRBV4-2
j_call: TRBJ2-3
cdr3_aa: CASSHVLREIPDTQYF
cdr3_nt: TGTGCCAGCAGCCATGTACTCCGGGAGATTCCAGATACGCAGTATTTT

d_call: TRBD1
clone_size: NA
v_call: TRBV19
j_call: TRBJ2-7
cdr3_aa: CASSRSTGGYEQYF
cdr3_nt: TGTGCCAGTAGTAGATCGACAGGGGGATACGAGCAGTACTTC

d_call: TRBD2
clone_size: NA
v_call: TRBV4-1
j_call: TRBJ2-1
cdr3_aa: CASSVPGGSHNEQFF
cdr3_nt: TGCGCCAGCAGCGTCCCCGGGGGGTCACACAATGAGCAGTTCTTC

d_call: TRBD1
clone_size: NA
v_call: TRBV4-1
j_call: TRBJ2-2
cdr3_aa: CASSALQGATGELFF
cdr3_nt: TGCGCCAGCAGCGCATTACAGGGGGCCACCGGGGAGCTGTTTTTT

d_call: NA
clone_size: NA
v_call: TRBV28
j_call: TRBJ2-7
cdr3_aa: CASSPNRATYEQYF
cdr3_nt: TGTGCCAGCAGTCCAAACAGGGCCACCTACGAGCAGTACTTC

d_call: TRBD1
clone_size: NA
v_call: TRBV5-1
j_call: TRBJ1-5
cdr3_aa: CASSWDGQGNQPQHF
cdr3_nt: TGCGCCAGCAGCTGGGATGGACAGGGGAACCAGCCCCAGCATTTT

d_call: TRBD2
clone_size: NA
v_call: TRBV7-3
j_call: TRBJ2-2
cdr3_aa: CASSQPGLDFTGELFF
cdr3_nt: TGTGCCAGCAGCCAGCCGGGACTAGATTTCACCGGGGAGCTGTTTTTT

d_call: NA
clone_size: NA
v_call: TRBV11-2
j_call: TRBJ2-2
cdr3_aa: CASSPRVTGELFF
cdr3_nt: TGTGCCAGCAGCCCCCGGGTCACCGGGGAGCTGTTTTTT

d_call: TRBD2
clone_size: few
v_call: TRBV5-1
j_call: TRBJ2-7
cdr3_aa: CASSTGLADSYEQYF
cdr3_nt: TGCGCCAGCAGTACGGGACTAGCGGACTCCTACGAGCAGTACTTC

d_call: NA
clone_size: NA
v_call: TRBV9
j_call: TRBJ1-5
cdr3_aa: CASSVDQGKGQPQHF
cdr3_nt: TGTGCCAGCAGCGTAGATCAGGGGAAGGGACAGCCCCAGCATTTT

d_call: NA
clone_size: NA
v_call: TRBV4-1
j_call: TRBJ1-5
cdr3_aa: CASSQVAYSNQPQHF
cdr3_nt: TGCGCCAGCAGCCAAGTTGCCTATAGCAATCAGCCCCAGCATTTT

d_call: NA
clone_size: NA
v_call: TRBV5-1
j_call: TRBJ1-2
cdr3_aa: CASSLGGEVYGYTF
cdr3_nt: TGCGCCAGCAGCTTGGGAGGGGAGGTCTATGGCTACACCTTC

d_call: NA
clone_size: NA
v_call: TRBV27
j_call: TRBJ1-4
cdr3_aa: CASRSLSGARGGYEKLFF
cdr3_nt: TGTGCCAGCAGAAGTTTATCTGGGGCCAGGGGTGGGTATGAAAAACTGTTTTTT

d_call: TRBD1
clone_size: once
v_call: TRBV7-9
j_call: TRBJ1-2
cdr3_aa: CASSPQEGQVYGYTF
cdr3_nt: TGTGCCAGCAGCCCTCAGGAGGGACAGGTCTATGGCTACACCTTC

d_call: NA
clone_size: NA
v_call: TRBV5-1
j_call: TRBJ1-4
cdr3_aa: CASSPKDREKLFF
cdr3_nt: TGCGCCAGCAGCCCAAAGGACAGAGAAAAACTGTTTTTT

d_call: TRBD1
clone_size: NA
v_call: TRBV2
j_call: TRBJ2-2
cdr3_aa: CASTPGQGHGELFF
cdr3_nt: TGTGCCAGCACGCCAGGACAGGGGCACGGGGAGCTGTTTTTT

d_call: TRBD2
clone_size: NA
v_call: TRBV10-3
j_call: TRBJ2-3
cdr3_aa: CAISAKGTSGSPDTQYF
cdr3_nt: TGTGCCATCAGTGCTAAAGGGACTAGCGGGAGTCCAGATACGCAGTATTTT

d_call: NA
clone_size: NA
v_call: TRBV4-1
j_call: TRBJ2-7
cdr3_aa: CASSPEGVDYEQYF
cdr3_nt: TGCGCCAGCAGCCCAGAAGGGGTCGATTACGAGCAGTACTTC

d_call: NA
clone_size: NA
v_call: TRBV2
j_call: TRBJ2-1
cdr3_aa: CASSLGRDSYNEQFF
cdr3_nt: TGTGCCAGCAGCCTAGGCCGGGACTCTTACAATGAGCAGTTCTTC

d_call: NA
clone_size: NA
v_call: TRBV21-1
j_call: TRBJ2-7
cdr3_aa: CASSKEGQHSTEQYF
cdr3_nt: TGTGCCAGCAGCAAAGAGGGACAGCACAGTACGGAGCAGTACTTC

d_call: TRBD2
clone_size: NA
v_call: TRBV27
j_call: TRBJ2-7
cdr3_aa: CASSHGLAGGSAEQYF
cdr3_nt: TGTGCCAGCAGTCACGGACTAGCGGGAGGGAGTGCCGAGCAGTACTTC

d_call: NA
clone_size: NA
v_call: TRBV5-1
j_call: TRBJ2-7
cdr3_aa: CASSAGQYYEQYF
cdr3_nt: TGCGCCAGCAGCGCGGGACAGTACTACGAGCAGTACTTC

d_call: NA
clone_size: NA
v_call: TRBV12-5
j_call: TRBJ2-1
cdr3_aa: CASRPGSTYNEQFF
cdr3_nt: TGTGCTAGTAGGCCGGGGAGCACCTACAATGAGCAGTTCTTC

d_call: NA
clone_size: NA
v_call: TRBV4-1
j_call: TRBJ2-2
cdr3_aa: CASSQDPGAGELFF
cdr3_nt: TGCGCCAGCAGCCAAGATCCGGGGGCCGGGGAGCTGTTTTTT

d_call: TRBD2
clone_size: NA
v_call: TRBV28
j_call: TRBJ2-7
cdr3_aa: CASSITGTSYYEQYF
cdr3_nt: TGTGCCAGCAGCATCACCGGGACTAGCTACTACGAGCAGTACTTC

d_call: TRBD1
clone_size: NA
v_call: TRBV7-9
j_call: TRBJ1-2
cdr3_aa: CASSFITGGRVAFRDCYTF
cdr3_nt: TGTGCCAGCAGCTTCATTACAGGGGGCAGGGTAGCCTTTAGAGATTGCTACACCTTC

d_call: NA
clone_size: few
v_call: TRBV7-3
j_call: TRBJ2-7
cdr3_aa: CASRSPGDYEQYF
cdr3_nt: TGTGCCAGCAGGTCCCCGGGAGACTACGAGCAGTACTTC

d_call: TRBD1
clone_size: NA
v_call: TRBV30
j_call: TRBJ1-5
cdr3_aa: CAWSLGTGGQPQHF
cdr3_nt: TGTGCCTGGAGTCTAGGGACAGGGGGTCAGCCCCAGCATTTT

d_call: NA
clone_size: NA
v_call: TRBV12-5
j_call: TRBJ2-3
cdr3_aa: CASGFVDRLGARGVDTQYF
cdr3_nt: TGTGCTAGTGGTTTTGTAGACCGACTAGGCGCCCGGGGAGTCGATACGCAGTATTTT

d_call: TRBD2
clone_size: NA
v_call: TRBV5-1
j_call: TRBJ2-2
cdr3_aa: CASSVAPSGTNTGELFF
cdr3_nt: TGCGCCAGCAGCGTGGCTCCTAGCGGGACGAACACCGGGGAGCTGTTTTTT

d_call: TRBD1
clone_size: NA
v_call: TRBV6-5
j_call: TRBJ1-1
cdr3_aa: CATLRSGTGSRAFF
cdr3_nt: TGTGCCACCCTTCGCTCCGGGACAGGCTCCCGAGCTTTCTTT

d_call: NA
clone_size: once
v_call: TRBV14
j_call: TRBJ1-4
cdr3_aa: CASSQESGNVEKLFF
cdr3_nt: TGTGCCAGCAGCCAAGAGTCAGGGAACGTTGAAAAACTGTTTTTT

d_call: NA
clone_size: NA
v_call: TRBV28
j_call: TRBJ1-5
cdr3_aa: CAVGQGPQHF
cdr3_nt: TGTGCCGTCGGTCAGGGACCCCAGCATTTT

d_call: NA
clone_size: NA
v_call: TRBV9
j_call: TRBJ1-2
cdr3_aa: CASSVAENYGYTF
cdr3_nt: TGTGCCAGCAGCGTAGCGGAGAACTATGGCTACACCTTC

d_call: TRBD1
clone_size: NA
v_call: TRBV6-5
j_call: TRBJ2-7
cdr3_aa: CASSRRTGEPHEQYF
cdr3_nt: TGTGCCAGCAGTAGAAGGACAGGCGAACCCCACGAGCAGTACTTC

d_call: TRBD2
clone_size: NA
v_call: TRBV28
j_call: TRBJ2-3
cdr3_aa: CASSLLLAGVRDTQYF
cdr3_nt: TGTGCCAGCAGTTTACTTCTAGCGGGAGTACGAGATACGCAGTATTTT

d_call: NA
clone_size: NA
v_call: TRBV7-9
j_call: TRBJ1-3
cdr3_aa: CASSLDSSGNTIYF
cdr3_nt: TGTGCCAGCAGCTTAGACTCCTCTGGAAACACCATATATTTT

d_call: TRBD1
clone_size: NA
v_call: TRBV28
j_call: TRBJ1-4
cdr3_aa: CASSPFGTGSRNEKLFF
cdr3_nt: TGTGCCAGCAGCCCCTTCGGGACAGGGTCTCGTAATGAAAAACTGTTTTTT

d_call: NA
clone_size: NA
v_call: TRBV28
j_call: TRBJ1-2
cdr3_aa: CATRQANYGYTF
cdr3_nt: TGTGCCACTCGACAGGCAAACTATGGCTACACCTTC

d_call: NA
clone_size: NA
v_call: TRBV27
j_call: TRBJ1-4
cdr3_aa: CASSTRAWQGSEKLFF
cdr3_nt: TGTGCCAGCAGCACCCGGGCTTGGCAGGGGAGTGAAAAACTGTTTTTT

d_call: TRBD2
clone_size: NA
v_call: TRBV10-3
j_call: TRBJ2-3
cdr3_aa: CAISAGGTSTDTQYF
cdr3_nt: TGTGCCATCAGTGCGGGAGGAACTAGCACAGATACGCAGTATTTT

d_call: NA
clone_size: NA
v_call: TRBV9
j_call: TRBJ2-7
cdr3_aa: CASSTQGDYEQYF
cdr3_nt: TGTGCCAGCAGCACACAGGGAGACTACGAGCAGTACTTC

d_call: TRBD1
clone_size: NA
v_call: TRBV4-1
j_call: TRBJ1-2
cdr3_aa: CASSHTGTGLKVRYSTF
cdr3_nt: TGCGCCAGCAGCCATACCGGGACAGGGTTGAAAGTCCGCTACAGTACCTTC

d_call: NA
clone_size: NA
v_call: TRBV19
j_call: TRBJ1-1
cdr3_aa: CASSSRGRAGTEAFF
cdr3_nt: TGTGCCAGTAGTAGCCGGGGTCGGGCCGGCACTGAAGCTTTCTTT

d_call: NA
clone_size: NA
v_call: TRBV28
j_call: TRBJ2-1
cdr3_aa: CASSLLQGFYNEQFF
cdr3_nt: TGTGCCAGCAGTTTACTTCAGGGATTCTACAATGAGCAGTTCTTC

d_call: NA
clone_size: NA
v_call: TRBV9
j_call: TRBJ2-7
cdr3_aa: CASSVGQGRYEQYF
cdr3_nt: TGTGCCAGCAGCGTAGGCCAGGGTAGGTACGAGCAGTACTTC

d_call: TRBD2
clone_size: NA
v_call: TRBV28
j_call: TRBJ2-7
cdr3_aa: CASSPLLAGTHREQYF
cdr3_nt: TGTGCCAGCAGTCCCTTACTAGCGGGAACCCATCGGGAGCAGTACTTC

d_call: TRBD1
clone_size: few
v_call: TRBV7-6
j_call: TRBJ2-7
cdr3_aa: CASSAGGMYEQYF
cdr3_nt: TGTGCCAGCAGCGCAGGGGGTATGTACGAGCAGTACTTC

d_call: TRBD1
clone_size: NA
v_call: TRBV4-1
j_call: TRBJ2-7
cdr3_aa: CASSHKTGYEQYF
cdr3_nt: TGCGCCAGCAGCCATAAGACAGGGTACGAGCAGTACTTC

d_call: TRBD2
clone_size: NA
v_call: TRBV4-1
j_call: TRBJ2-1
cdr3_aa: CASSPLAGGPYNEQFF
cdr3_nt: TGCGCCAGCAGTCCCCTAGCGGGAGGTCCCTACAATGAGCAGTTCTTC

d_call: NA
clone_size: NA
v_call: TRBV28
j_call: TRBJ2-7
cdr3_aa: CASSLSIYEQYF
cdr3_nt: TGTGCCAGCAGTTTATCTATCTACGAGCAGTACTTC

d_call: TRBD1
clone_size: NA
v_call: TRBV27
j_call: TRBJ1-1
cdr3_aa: CASRYGQGDTEAFF
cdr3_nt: TGTGCCAGCAGATACGGACAGGGTGACACTGAAGCTTTCTTT

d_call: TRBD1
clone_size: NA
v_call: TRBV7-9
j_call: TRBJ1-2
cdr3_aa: CASIDDRDREIGYTF
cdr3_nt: TGTGCCAGCATCGACGACCGGGACAGGGAGATTGGCTACACCTTC

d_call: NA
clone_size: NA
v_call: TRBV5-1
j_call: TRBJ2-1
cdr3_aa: CASSTGPQRNNEQFF
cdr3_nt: TGCGCCAGCAGCACAGGGCCCCAGCGAAACAATGAGCAGTTCTTC

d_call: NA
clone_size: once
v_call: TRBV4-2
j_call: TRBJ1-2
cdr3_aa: CASSLGALANYGYTF
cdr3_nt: TGTGCCAGCAGCTTAGGGGCGTTAGCTAACTATGGCTACACCTTC